The clone carrying this TCR beta chain has a handful of counts. The sample comes from a study of CD8+ T cells in alopecia areata. This CDR3 is built from 14 residues. Trimming shortened V by 6 bases and J by 1 base, and 13 bases separated the two germline ends. Germline lookup yields CDR1 MNHNS and CDR2 SASEGT. Treatment in this sample: oral pan-JAK inhibitor, 5-10 mg twice daily. Extraction of RNA preceded its reverse transcription into cDNA, which served as the sequencing template. TCRdb keeps only in-frame clones here, not all; method: immunoSEQ multiplex PCR. The profile shows 95,000 to 110,000 clones, about four fifths of them singletons.

J is TRBJ2-7 and V is TRBV6-1; unclear D gene. Sequenced here: CD8+ T cells sorted from blood, sampled at week 24, from a patient treated with tofacitinib. This receptor was identified in a human donor with alopecia areata. The CDR3 DNA reads TGTGCCAGCAGCCTTCTACAGTCGTCCTACGAGCAGTACTTC. Amino acid sequence: CASSLLQSSYEQYF.